Listed below are T cell receptor beta chains from one sample, sequenced in a study of T cell repertoires in aging, cancer and after chemotherapy. TCRdb re-called the multiplex PCR reads with MiXCR, one entry per CDR3 protein. The repertoire holds some 2,000 distinct CDR3 sequences, about 27% seen once, with over 10% in the top ten. Sequences were obtained from blood. The receptors here all came from a human donor in good health. Each CDR3 is given with its conserved first and last residue. D genes are given only for firm matches. Clone size is not always given. Where it is, it says once, few, many or a class for expanded clones.

size,D,V,J,DNA,CDR3
.,.,TRBV7-2,TRBJ2-7,TGTGCCAGCAGCTTAGGAAGTAGCGAGCAGTACTTC,CASSLGSSEQYF
medium-sized,.,TRBV10-3,TRBJ2-3,TGTGCCATCGGGGGAGCCACAGATACGCAGTATTTT,CAIGGATDTQYF
medium-sized,TRBD1,TRBV30,TRBJ1-2,TGTGCCTGGAGGAAGGGACAGCCGCGGGAAGGCTACACCTTC,CAWRKGQPREGYTF
medium-sized,.,TRBV18,TRBJ2-1,TGTGCCAGCTCACCTAGACTTGACAATGAGCAGTTCTTC,CASSPRLDNEQFF
large,.,TRBV27,TRBJ2-5,TGTGCCAGCAGTGTCTACAGGTCTGGGGAGACCCAGTACTTC,CASSVYRSGETQYF
large,.,TRBV19,TRBJ2-3,TGTGCCAGTAGTAGGGGGGGACAGGGCACAGATACGCAGTATTTT,CASSRGGQGTDTQYF
medium-sized,.,TRBV5-4,TRBJ2-5,TGTGCCAGCAGCTTAGGGAACAAAGAGACCCAGTACTTC,CASSLGNKETQYF
few,TRBD2,TRBV20-1,TRBJ2-1,TGCAGTGCTAGAGACCAACTTAGACTAGCGGGCGTTGGGCAGTTCTTC,CSARDQLRLAGVGQFF
medium-sized,.,TRBV15,TRBJ2-7,TGTGCCACCAGCCCGGACTTACCTTACGAGCAGTACTTC,CATSPDLPYEQYF
.,.,TRBV4-2,TRBJ2-1,TGTGCCAGCAGCCAAGATAGTGGCAGGCTACTCGAAGGTGAGCAGTTCTTC,CASSQDSGRLLEGEQFF
.,TRBD2,TRBV20-1,TRBJ2-5,TGCAGTGCTAGATGGCTAGCGGGGACCCAGTACTTC,CSARWLAGTQYF
few,.,TRBV7-2,TRBJ1-1,TGTGCCAGCAGCTTAGCGGTGGGGGTCACTGAAGCTTTCTTT,CASSLAVGVTEAFF
few,TRBD1,TRBV6-5,TRBJ1-1,TGTGCCAGCAGTTACTTGGGACAGGGTCGCACTGAAGCTTTCTTT,CASSYLGQGRTEAFF
.,TRBD2,TRBV6-2/TRBV6-3,TRBJ2-5,TGTGCCAGCAGCGACCTTTCACTAGCGGGGAAACAAGAGACCCAGTACTTC,CASSDLSLAGKQETQYF
.,.,TRBV5-1,TRBJ1-2,TGCGCCAGCAGCCCCGGGAGAGGTTTCGATGACTACACCTTC,CASSPGRGFDDYTF
large,TRBD1,TRBV30,TRBJ1-6,TGTGCCTGGAGTCCCACCCTCAGACCGACAGGGGGAGGTTCACCCCTCCACTTT,CAWSPTLRPTGGGSPLHF
few,TRBD1,TRBV20-1,TRBJ1-2,TGCAGTGCGGCATGGGACAGTTCCTACACCTTC,CSAAWDSSYTF
.,.,TRBV7-6,TRBJ2-5,TGTGCCAGCAGCCCGGGCGGGGGCCGGGAGACCCAGTACTTC,CASSPGGGRETQYF
few,TRBD1,TRBV4-2,TRBJ1-6,TGTGCCAGCAGCCAAGGTAGGGGACAGGGGGCTAATAATTCACCCCTCCACTTT,CASSQGRGQGANNSPLHF
.,TRBD1,TRBV20-1,TRBJ2-1,TGCAGTGCCACGACAGGGTCCGGTGATGAGCAGTTCTTC,CSATTGSGDEQFF